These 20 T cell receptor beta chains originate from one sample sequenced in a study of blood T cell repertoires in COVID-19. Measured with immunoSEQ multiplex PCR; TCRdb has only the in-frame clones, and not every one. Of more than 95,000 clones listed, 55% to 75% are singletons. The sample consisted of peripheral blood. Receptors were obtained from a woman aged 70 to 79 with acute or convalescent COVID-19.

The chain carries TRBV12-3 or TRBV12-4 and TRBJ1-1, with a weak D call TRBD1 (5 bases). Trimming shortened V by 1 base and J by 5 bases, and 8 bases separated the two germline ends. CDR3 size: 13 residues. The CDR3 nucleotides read TGTGCCAGCAGTTTAGATACAGGTACTGAAGCTTTCTTT. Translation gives CASSLDTGTEAFF.

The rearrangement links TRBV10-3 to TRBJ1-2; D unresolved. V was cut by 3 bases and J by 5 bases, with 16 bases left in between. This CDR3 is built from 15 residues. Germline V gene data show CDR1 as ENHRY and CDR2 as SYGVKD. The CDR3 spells CAISDTGSPVYGYTF. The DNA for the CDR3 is TGTGCCATCAGTGATACCGGGAGTCCGGTGTATGGCTACACCTTC.

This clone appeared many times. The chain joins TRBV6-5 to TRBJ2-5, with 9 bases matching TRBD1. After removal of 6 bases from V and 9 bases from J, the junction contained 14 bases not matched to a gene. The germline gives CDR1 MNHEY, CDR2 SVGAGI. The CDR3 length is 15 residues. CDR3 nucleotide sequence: TGTGCCAGCAGGACTGGACAGGGGCACCTCGGGGCCCAGTACTTC. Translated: CASRTGQGHLGAQYF.

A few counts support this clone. This CDR3 reads CASSYRGGRDEQFF. DNA for the CDR3: TGTGCCAGCAGTTACCGGGGGGGCCGAGATGAGCAGTTCTTC. The V call is TRBV6-5, the J call TRBJ2-1; 8 bases line up with TRBD2. V was pared by 2 bases and J by 8 bases, with 5 bases of the junction left unmatched. The germline V gene encodes CDR1 MNHEY and CDR2 SVGAGI. The CDR3 sequence is 14 residues long.

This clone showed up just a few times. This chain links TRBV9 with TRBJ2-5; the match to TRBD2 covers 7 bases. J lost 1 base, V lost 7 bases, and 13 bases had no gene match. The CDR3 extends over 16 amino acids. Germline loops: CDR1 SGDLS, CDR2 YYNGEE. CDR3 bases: TGTGCCAGCGCGCCAGCAGAGCGGGGCGGCCAAGAGACCCAGTACTTC. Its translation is CASAPAERGGQETQYF.

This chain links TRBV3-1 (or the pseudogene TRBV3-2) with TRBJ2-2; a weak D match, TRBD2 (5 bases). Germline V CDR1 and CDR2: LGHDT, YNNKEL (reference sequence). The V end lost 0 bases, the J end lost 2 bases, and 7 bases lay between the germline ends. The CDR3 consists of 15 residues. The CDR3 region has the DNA TGTGCCAGCAGCCAAGATGGAGGCAACACCGGGGAGCTGTTTTTT. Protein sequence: CASSQDGGNTGELFF.

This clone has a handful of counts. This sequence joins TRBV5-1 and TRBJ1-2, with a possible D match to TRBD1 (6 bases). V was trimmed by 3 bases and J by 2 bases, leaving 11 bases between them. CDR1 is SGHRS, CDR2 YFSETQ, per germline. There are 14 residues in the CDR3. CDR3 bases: TGCGCCAGCAGCTACCGGGACAAGAACTATGGCTACACCTTC. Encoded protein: CASSYRDKNYGYTF.

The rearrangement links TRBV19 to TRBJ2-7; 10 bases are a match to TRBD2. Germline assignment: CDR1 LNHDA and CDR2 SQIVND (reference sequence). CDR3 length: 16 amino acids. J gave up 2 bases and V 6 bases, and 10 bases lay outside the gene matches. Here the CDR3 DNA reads TGTGCCAGTAGATCCATCGGGGGGACTAGCGCCTACGAGCAGTACTTC. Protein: CASRSIGGTSAYEQYF.

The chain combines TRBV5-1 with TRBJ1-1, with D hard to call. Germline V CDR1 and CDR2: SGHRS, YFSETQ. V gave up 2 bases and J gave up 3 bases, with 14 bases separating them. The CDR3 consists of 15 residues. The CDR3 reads CASSFRSGDDTEAFF. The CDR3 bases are TGCGCCAGCAGCTTTAGATCCGGGGATGACACTGAAGCTTTCTTT.

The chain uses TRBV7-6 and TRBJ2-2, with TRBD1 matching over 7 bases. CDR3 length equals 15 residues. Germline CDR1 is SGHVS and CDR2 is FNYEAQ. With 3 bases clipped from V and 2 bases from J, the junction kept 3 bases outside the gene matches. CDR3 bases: TGTGCCAGCAGCTTGGGGACAGTAAACACCGGGGAGCTGTTTTTT. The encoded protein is CASSLGTVNTGELFF.

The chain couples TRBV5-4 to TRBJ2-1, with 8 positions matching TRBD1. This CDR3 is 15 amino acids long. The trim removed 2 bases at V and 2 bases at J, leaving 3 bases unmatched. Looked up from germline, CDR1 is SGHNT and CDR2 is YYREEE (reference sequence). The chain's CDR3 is CASSLGQGPYNEQFF. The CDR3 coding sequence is TGTGCCAGCAGCTTAGGACAGGGTCCCTACAATGAGCAGTTCTTC.

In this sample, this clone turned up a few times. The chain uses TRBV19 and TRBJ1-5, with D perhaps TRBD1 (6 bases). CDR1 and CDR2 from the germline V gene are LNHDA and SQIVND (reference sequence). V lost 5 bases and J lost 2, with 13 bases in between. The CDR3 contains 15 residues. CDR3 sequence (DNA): TGTGCCAGTAGTCCCGGAAACAGGGGCAATCAGCCCCAGCATTTT. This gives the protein CASSPGNRGNQPQHF.

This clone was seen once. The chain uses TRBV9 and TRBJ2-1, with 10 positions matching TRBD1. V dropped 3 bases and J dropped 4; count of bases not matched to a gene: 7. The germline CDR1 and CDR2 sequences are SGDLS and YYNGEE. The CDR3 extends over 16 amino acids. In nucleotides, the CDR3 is TGTGCCAGCAGCGCCCGGGACAGGGGATCTTACAATGAGCAGTTCTTC. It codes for CASSARDRGSYNEQFF. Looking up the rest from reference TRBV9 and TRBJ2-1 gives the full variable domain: DSGVTQTPKHLITATGQRVTLRCSPRSGDLSVYWYQQSLDQGLQFLIQYYNGEERAKGNILERFSAQQFPDLHSELNLSSLELGDSALYFCASSARDRGSYNEQFFGPGTRLTVL.

This CDR3 reads CASSILAANTGELFF. CDR3 DNA sequence: TGTGCCAGTAGTATTCTAGCGGCGAACACCGGGGAGCTGTTTTTT. V is TRBV19 and J is TRBJ2-2, with 7 nucleotides matching TRBD2. After removal of 3 bases from V and 0 bases from J, the junction contained 1 base not matched to a gene. CDR3 length equals 15 residues. CDR1 is LNHDA, CDR2 SQIVND, per germline (reference sequence).

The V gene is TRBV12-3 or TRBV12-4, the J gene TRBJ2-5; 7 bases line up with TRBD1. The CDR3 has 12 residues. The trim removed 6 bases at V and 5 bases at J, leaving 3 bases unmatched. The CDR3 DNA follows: TGTGCCAGCAGACTCAGGGGGGAGACCCAGTACTTC. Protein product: CASRLRGETQYF.

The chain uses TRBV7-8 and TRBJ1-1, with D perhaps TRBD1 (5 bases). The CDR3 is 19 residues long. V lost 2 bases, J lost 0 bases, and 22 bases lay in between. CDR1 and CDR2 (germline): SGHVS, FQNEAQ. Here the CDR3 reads CASSLKGGSPRQMNTEAFF. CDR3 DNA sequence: TGTGCCAGCAGCTTAAAAGGCGGAAGTCCTCGACAGATGAACACTGAAGCTTTCTTT. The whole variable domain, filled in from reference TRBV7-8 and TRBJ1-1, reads GAGVSQSPRYKVAKRGQDVALRCDPISGHVSLFWYQQALGQGPEFLTYFQNEAQLDKSGLPSDRFFAERPEGSVSTLKIQRTQQEDSAVYLCASSLKGGSPRQMNTEAFFGQGTRLTVV.

CDR3 nucleotides: TGTGCCAGCAGCCGCAGGACTCCTCGGGGGGACAATGAGCAGTTCTTC. Its protein is CASSRRTPRGDNEQFF. The chain uses TRBV3-1 (or the pseudogene TRBV3-2) and TRBJ2-1, with 7 bases fitting TRBD2. CDR1 and CDR2 from the germline V gene are LGHDT and YNNKEL (reference sequence). V lost 4 bases and J lost 5; bases outside the gene matches: 11. The CDR3 covers 16 residues.

For the CDR3, the DNA is TGCGCCAGCAGCTTGGAGGTGGGCCCCACAGATACGCAGTATTTT. It codes for CASSLEVGPTDTQYF. This chain links TRBV5-1 with TRBJ2-3; D gene unclear. This CDR3 comprises 15 residues. CDR1 SGHRS and CDR2 YFSETQ come from the germline V gene. V was trimmed by 0 bases and J by 2 bases, leaving 10 bases between them.

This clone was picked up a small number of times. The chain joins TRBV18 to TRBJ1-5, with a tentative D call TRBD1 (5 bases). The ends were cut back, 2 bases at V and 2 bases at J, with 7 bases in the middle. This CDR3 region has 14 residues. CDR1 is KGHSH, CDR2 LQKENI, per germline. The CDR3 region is CASSPTGGNQPQHF. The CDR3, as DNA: TGTGCCAGCTCACCAACGGGGGGCAATCAGCCCCAGCATTTT.

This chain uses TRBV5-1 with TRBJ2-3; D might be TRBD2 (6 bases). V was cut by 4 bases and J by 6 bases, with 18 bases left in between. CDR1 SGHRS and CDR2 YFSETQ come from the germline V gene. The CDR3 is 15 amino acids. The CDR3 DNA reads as TGCGCCAGCAGCCACACGAACCCGGGAGTGGATACGCAGTATTTT. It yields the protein CASSHTNPGVDTQYF.